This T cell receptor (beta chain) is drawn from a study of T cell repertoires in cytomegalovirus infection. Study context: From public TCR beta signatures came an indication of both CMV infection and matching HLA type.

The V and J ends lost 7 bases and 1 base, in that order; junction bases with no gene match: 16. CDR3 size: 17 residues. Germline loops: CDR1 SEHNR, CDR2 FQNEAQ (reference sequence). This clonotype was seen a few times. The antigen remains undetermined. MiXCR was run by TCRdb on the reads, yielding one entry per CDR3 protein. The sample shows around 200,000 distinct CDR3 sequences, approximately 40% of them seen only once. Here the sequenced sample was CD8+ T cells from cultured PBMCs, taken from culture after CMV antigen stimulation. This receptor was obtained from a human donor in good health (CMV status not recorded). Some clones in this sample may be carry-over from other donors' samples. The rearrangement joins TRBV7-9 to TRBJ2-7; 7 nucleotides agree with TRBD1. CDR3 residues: CASTQAATGTASYEQYF. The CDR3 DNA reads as TGTGCCAGCACCCAAGCGGCAACCGGGACAGCTTCCTACGAGCAGTACTTC.